This T cell receptor beta chain was found in a study of T cells expressing NK-cell markers. A word on this clonotype: Its antigen is as yet unknown.

Study-wide results and caveats: About 6 donors had dominant NKG2C+ clonotypes that comprised about 1.0-8% of their CD8+ T cells. Once again these clonotypes came out on top in the CD3+CD56-NKG2C+ fraction of several donors.

The CDR3 extends over 15 amino acids. The germline gives CDR1 SGHNT, CDR2 YYREEE (reference sequence). Researchers built TCR beta cDNA using 5'RACE template switching with UMIs. With the 5' RACE reads reprocessed, TCRdb shows one record per CDR3 protein and no DNA. This sample contains 200,000 to 300,000 distinct CDR3 sequences. The J gene is TRBJ2-1, the V gene TRBV5-4; the D call from TCRdb, TRBD1, cannot be confirmed without DNA. The clonotype originates from a man between 18 and 29 years old in good health. Material for sequencing was blood T cells: a sorted CD56 or NKG2C T cell subset, CD4+ or CD8+ T cells, or bulk PBMC T cells (not recorded which). The CDR3 reads CASSLQDRVNNEQFF.